These 12 T cell receptor beta chains came from one sample sequenced in a study of blood T cell repertoires in COVID-19. TCRdb keeps only in-frame clones here, not all; method: immunoSEQ multiplex PCR. The sample has tens of thousands of clones, about 90% seen once; the top ten hold 13% to 15%. Input material: peripheral blood. These receptors originate from a human donor in a cohort sampled during active COVID-19.

CDR3 sequence: CASSLGGQHNQPQHF. CDR3 DNA: TGTGCCAGCAGCTTAGGCGGACAGCATAATCAGCCCCAGCATTTT. The J gene is TRBJ1-5, the V gene TRBV11-2; maybe TRBD1 (6 bases). The CDR3 has 15 amino acids. Trimming pared 1 base from V and 4 bases from J, leaving 11 bases between. Germline V gene lookup returns CDR1 SGHAT and CDR2 FQNNGV. Full variable domain (remainder filled in from reference TRBV11-2 and TRBJ1-5): EAGVAQSPRYKIIEKRQSVAFWCNPISGHATLYWYQQILGQGPKLLIQFQNNGVVDDSQLPKDRFSAERLKGVDSTLKIQPAKLEDSAVYLCASSLGGQHNQPQHFGDGTRLSIL.

J is TRBJ2-3 and V is TRBV5-1; TRBD1 matches 9 bases. V shed 5 bases, J shed 6 bases, and the junction held 7 bases outside the gene matches. The CDR3 covers 14 residues. Germline CDR1 SGHRS, CDR2 YFSETQ. The CDR3 here is CASRSGTGFDTQYF. In DNA form, the CDR3 reads TGCGCCAGCAGGTCCGGGACAGGGTTCGATACGCAGTATTTT.

V is TRBV6-5 and J is TRBJ2-1, with a weak D call TRBD1 (6 bases). Germline V gives CDR1 MNHEY, CDR2 SVGAGI. V dropped 2 bases and J dropped 2 bases, with 10 bases sitting between them. The CDR3 totals 15 residues. This CDR3 is CASSYTGRPYNEQFF. CDR3 DNA sequence: TGTGCCAGCAGTTACACAGGGCGCCCCTACAATGAGCAGTTCTTC.

The chain carries TRBV9 and TRBJ2-2; TRBD2 matches at 8 bases. The CDR3 spans 16 residues. Germline V gives CDR1 SGDLS, CDR2 YYNGEE. Trimming took 0 bases from V and 6 from J; bases not matched to a gene: 7. The CDR3 reads CASSVGGGLAAGELFF. The CDR3 coding sequence is TGTGCCAGCAGCGTAGGGGGCGGACTAGCAGCCGGGGAGCTGTTTTTT.

This clone was recorded once. The chain carries TRBV3-1 (or the pseudogene TRBV3-2) and TRBJ1-2, with 7 bases lining up with TRBD1. This CDR3 region has 17 residues. Germline V gene data show CDR1 as LGHDT and CDR2 as YNNKEL (reference sequence). With V trimmed by 0 bases and J by 7 bases, 14 bases remained unmatched. DNA for the CDR3: TGTGCCAGCAGCCAAGATGAAGGGGGCAGGGGGTCGGCTGGCTACACCTTC. The encoded protein is CASSQDEGGRGSAGYTF.

This clone showed up just a few times. The rearrangement links TRBV5-5 to TRBJ2-7; 7 bases align to TRBD1. Trimming took 4 bases from V and 2 from J; bases not matched to a gene: 9. Germline CDR1 and CDR2: SGHKS and YYEKEE (reference sequence). The CDR3 is 15 residues long. This CDR3 reads CASSVLRDRTYEQYF. DNA for the CDR3: TGTGCCAGCAGCGTCCTCCGGGACAGAACCTACGAGCAGTACTTC.

The CDR3 protein is CASTLTSGKDNEQFF. CDR3 DNA sequence: TGTGCCAGCACCCTGACTAGCGGGAAGGACAATGAGCAGTTCTTC. The V call is TRBV28, the J call TRBJ2-1, with 11 nucleotides matching TRBD2. V lost 7 bases and J lost 5; bases outside the gene matches: 7. The V gene's germline CDR1 is MDHEN and CDR2 SYDVKM. The CDR3 runs 15 residues.

This clone has at least ten counts. This chain links TRBV5-1 with TRBJ1-1, with a weak D call TRBD1 (6 bases). The CDR3 has 14 amino acids. V lost 2 bases to trimming and J lost 0 bases, with 8 bases between them. CDR1 and CDR2 from the germline V gene are SGHRS and YFSETQ. Written as DNA, the CDR3 is TGCGCCAGCAGCTTAACAGGGCTGAACACTGAAGCTTTCTTT. It specifies CASSLTGLNTEAFF. Complete variable domain (other parts from reference TRBV5-1 and TRBJ1-1): KAGVTQTPRYLIKTRGQQVTLSCSPISGHRSVSWYQQTPGQGLQFLFEYFSETQRNKGNFPGRFSGRQFSNSRSEMNVSTLELGDSALYLCASSLTGLNTEAFFGQGTRLTVV.

V and J are TRBV19 and TRBJ2-2; 7 positions agree with TRBD1. The CDR3 is 16 residues long. V lost 5 bases and J lost 4; bases outside the gene matches: 10. Germline values: CDR1 LNHDA, CDR2 SQIVND (reference sequence). CDR3 bases: TGTGCCAGTAGTCCTCGGGGCGGACAGGTCACCGGGGAGCTGTTTTTT. Protein: CASSPRGGQVTGELFF.

The chain recombines TRBV11-2 with TRBJ2-1; TRBD2 might be the D (5 bases). This CDR3 has 14 amino acids. Germline CDR1 is SGHAT and CDR2 is FQNNGV. V was pared by 2 bases and J by 4 bases, with 9 bases between. The CDR3 protein is CASSLFSGYNEQFF. Here the CDR3 DNA reads TGTGCCAGCAGCTTATTCTCGGGGTACAATGAGCAGTTCTTC.

The chain employs TRBV5-1 and TRBJ2-2; 7 bases match TRBD2. The CDR3 covers 15 residues. Germline CDR1 is SGHRS and CDR2 is YFSETQ. Unmatched junction bases numbered 6, after V lost 5 bases and J lost 2 bases. The CDR3 reads CASRPSGGNTGELFF. CDR3 DNA sequence: TGCGCCAGCAGGCCTAGCGGAGGCAACACCGGGGAGCTGTTTTTT.

The chain employs TRBV28 and TRBJ2-1; the match to TRBD2 covers 9 bases. Germline values: CDR1 MDHEN, CDR2 SYDVKM. Germline trimming cut 2 bases from V and 5 bases from J; bases unmatched to any gene: 4. The CDR3 has 15 residues. The CDR3 DNA sequence: TGTGCCAGCAGTTTAGGGGGACTAGCCAACAATGAGCAGTTCTTC. Protein: CASSLGGLANNEQFF.